Listed below are T cell receptor beta chains from one sample, sequenced in a study of high-grade serous ovarian cancer treatment subgroups. The method was immunoSEQ multiplex PCR; TCRdb's version includes in-frame clones alone and lacks a portion of them. The sample has about 550 clones, 70% to 80% seen once; the top ten hold about 32%. Specimen: tumor tissue. The receptors shown here come from a human donor with high-grade serous ovarian cancer. CDR3s include the opening cysteine and the closing phenylalanine or tryptophan. Fields, in order: clone size, CDR3 length, J gene, V gene, CDR3 protein. Some rows have no size entry. The others give once, few or many, or a class for an expanded clone.

>few|20|TRBJ2-1|TRBV6-1
CASSGRQGAIAGGPRNEQFF
>.|17|TRBJ2-2|TRBV5-1
CASSQKRTGGNTGELFF
>.|13|TRBJ1-1|TRBV10-3
CAISVGEGTEAFF
>.|12|TRBJ1-1|TRBV5-1
CVSRKENTEAFF
>.|11|TRBJ1-1|TRBV11-3
CASSAGEEAFF
>.|15|TRBJ2-7|TRBV27
CASSFQQDSYYEQYF
>.|15|TRBJ1-2|TRBV30
CAWSVGRGLSGGYTF
>.|16|TRBJ1-5|TRBV5-6
CASSFLKGSGNQPQHF
>.|15|TRBJ2-7|TRBV9
CASSVEDSRSYEQYF
>.|16|TRBJ2-7|TRBV2
CASSERGTGNTYEQYF
>.|13|TRBJ2-5|TRBV6-5
CASSYAGVETQYF
>.|15|TRBJ2-1|TRBV9
CASSRGWGLNNEQFF
>.|13|TRBJ2-5|TRBV7-2
CASTVSSAQTQYF
>.|13|TRBJ2-3|TRBV5-1
CASSLGAQDTQYF
>.|16|TRBJ2-7|TRBV25-1
CASSEYGLGTPTPQYF
>.|13|TRBJ2-7|TRBV7-2
CASSPGKGYEQYF
>.|15|TRBJ2-7|TRBV4-1
CASSQDKNPSYEQYF
>.|15|TRBJ2-3|TRBV7-2
CASSGGGGARDTQYF
>.|12|TRBJ2-3|TRBV29-1
CSVEQGDDTQYF
>.|13|TRBJ2-2|TRBV4-1
CASSPPLSWELFF
>.|13|TRBJ1-1|TRBV18
CASSPDWGTEAFF
>.|15|TRBJ2-1|TRBV7-3
CASSYTGLAGSEQFF
>once|15|TRBJ2-2|TRBV6-4
CASSRGQGDTGELFF
>.|16|TRBJ2-5|TRBV9
CASSVSDHMGQETQYF
>.|16|TRBJ1-1|TRBV10-3
CASSSPTGGGGTEAFF
>.|13|TRBJ1-2|TRBV25-1
CASSENTGYGYTF
>.|15|TRBJ1-5|TRBV30
CAWSTGFFSNQPQHF
>few|15|TRBJ2-7|TRBV27
CASSSPQGSLREQYF
>once|16|TRBJ2-4|TRBV6-6
CASSLLRASGANIQYF
>.|15|TRBJ2-1|TRBV9
CASSVLTSSYNEQFF
>few|13|TRBJ1-6|TRBV30
CAWRWDSGSPLHF
>few|12|TRBJ1-1|TRBV5-1
CASRKENTEAFF
>.|18|TRBJ2-3|TRBV9
CASSVAWGAGVLTDTQYF